The present T cell receptor beta chain was sequenced within a study of cytomegalovirus exposure and HLA in healthy donors. On the study more broadly: HLA-typed donors were the source of approximately 88 million unique TCRs held in an early data release. Study-level results: TCR beta V- and J-gene trimming was later associated with a missense DCLRE1C variant.

V lost 3 bases to trimming and J lost 3 bases; unmatched junction nucleotides: 5. Per germline, CDR1 SGHRS and CDR2 YFSETQ. The CDR3 has 14 residues. Of note for this clone: Its specificity is not known.

PCR used 60 Vbeta primers and 13 Jbeta primers. Some clones are missing from TCRdb's copy, which holds only in-frame ones; the method was immunoSEQ multiplex PCR. This table holds 100,000 to 150,000 clones, roughly 75% found once. This clonotype was obtained from a female donor in good health and CMV-seronegative. The gene calls are TRBV5-1 and TRBJ2-7, with 8 nucleotides matching TRBD1. What was sequenced was PBMCs. The CDR3 DNA reads TGCGCCAGCAGCTCACTGACAGGGGTCTACGAGCAGTACTTC. Amino acid sequence: CASSSLTGVYEQYF.